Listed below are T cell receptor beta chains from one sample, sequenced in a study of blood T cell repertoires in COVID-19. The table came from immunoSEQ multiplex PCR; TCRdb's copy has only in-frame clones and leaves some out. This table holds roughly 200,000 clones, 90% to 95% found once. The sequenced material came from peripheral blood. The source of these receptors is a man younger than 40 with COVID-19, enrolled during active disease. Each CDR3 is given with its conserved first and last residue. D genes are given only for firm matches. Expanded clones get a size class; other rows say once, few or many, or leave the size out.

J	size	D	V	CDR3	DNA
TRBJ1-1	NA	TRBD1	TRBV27	CASCTGTAAEAFF	TGTGCCAGCTGCACCGGGACAGCGGCTGAAGCTTTCTTT
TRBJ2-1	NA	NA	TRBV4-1	CASSQEQRSNEQFF	TGCGCCAGCAGCCAAGAACAGCGGAGCAATGAGCAGTTCTTC
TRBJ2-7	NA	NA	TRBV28	CASSFAGDSYEQYF	TGTGCCAGCAGTTTCGCGGGTGATAGCTACGAGCAGTACTTC
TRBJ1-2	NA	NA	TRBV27	CASGPGVPNYGYTF	TGTGCCAGCGGACCGGGAGTTCCTAACTATGGCTACACCTTC
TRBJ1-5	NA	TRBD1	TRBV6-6	CASRKVGQGESQHF	TGTGCCAGCAGAAAGGTGGGACAGGGGGAGTCCCAGCATTTT
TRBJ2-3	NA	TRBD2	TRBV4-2	CASSLLGPGLAGGTDTQYF	TGTGCCAGCAGCCTCTTGGGGCCGGGACTAGCGGGGGGCACAGATACGCAGTATTTT
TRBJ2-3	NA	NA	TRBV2	CASSVEGVGTDTQYF	TGTGCCAGCAGTGTAGAGGGGGTCGGCACAGATACGCAGTATTTT
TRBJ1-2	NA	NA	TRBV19	CASSEDGHFGYTF	TGTGCCAGTAGTGAGGACGGACATTTTGGCTACACCTTC
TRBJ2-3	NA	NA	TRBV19	CASRFARFPDTQYF	TGTGCCAGTCGTTTTGCCAGGTTCCCAGATACGCAGTATTTT
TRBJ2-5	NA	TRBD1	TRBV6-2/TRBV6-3	CASSYPTGDQETQYF	TGTGCCAGCAGTTACCCGACAGGGGACCAAGAGACCCAGTACTTC
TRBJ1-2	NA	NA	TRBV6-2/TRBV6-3	CASSYDRLRYSLFYGYTF	TGTGCCAGCAGTTACGACCGGTTAAGATACAGTCTCTTCTATGGCTACACCTTC
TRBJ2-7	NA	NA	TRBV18	CASSPPDAGLEQYF	TGTGCCAGCTCACCTCCCGACGCAGGGCTTGAGCAGTACTTC
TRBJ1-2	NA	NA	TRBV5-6	CASTLGGNYGYTF	TGTGCCAGCACCCTGGGGGGAAACTATGGCTACACCTTC
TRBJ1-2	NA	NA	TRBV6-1	CAGSLSGYYGYTF	TGTGCCGGGTCGTTGTCAGGGTACTATGGCTACACCTTC
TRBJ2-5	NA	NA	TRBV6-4	CASITQETQYF	TGTGCCAGCATTACACAAGAGACCCAGTACTTC
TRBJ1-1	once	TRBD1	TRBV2	CASSDRGMTEAFF	TGTGCCAGCAGCGACAGGGGGATGACTGAAGCTTTCTTT
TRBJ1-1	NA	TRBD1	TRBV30	CAWSSRQGPFNTEAFF	TGTGCCTGGAGTTCCAGACAGGGCCCGTTCAACACTGAAGCTTTCTTT
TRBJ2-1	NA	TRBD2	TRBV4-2	CASSQAPGLAGGTINEQFF	TGTGCCAGCAGCCAAGCGCCAGGACTAGCGGGGGGGACTATAAATGAGCAGTTCTTC
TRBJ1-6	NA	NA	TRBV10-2	CASSAPEVMRSPLHF	TGCGCCAGCAGCGCCCCCGAGGTCATGAGATCACCCCTCCACTTT
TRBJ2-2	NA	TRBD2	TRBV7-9	CASSSRGGLNTGELFF	TGTGCCAGCAGCTCACGGGGGGGCCTTAACACCGGGGAGCTGTTTTTT
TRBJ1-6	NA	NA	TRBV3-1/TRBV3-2	CASSPRGASYNSPLHF	TGTGCCAGCAGCCCTCGGGGGGCCTCCTATAATTCACCCCTCCACTTT
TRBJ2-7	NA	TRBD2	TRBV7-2	CASSLDRRGGHYEQYF	TGTGCCAGCAGCTTAGATCGGCGGGGGGGCCACTACGAGCAGTACTTC
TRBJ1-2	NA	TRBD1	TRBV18	CASSPQGQGTNYGYTF	TGTGCCAGCTCACCGCAGGGACAGGGGACTAACTATGGCTACACCTTC
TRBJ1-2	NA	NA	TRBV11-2	CASSLSRGRANYGYTF	TGTGCCAGCAGCTTAAGTAGGGGCAGGGCTAACTATGGCTACACCTTC
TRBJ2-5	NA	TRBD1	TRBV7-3	CASSSTGLVQETQYF	TGTGCCAGCAGCTCGACAGGGCTGGTCCAAGAGACCCAGTACTTC
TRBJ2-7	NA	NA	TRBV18	CASSPSSYEQYF	TGTGCCAGCTCACCCTCCTCCTACGAGCAGTACTTC
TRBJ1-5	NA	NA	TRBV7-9	CASSLDSSNQPQHF	TGTGCCAGCAGCTTAGATAGTAGCAATCAGCCCCAGCATTTT
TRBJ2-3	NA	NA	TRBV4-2	CASTAGGLMHDTDTQYF	TGTGCCAGCACCGCAGGGGGGCTGATGCACGACACAGATACGCAGTATTTT
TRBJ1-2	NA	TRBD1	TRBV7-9	CASSRTGQGGTYTF	TGTGCCAGCAGCCGAACGGGACAGGGGGGTACCTACACCTTC
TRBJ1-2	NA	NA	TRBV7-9	CASSPAGGSYGYTF	TGTGCCAGCAGCCCCGCTGGGGGCAGCTATGGCTACACCTTC
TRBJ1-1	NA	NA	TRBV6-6	CASSRSDSLAFF	TGTGCCAGCAGTCGTTCGGACAGCTTAGCTTTCTTT